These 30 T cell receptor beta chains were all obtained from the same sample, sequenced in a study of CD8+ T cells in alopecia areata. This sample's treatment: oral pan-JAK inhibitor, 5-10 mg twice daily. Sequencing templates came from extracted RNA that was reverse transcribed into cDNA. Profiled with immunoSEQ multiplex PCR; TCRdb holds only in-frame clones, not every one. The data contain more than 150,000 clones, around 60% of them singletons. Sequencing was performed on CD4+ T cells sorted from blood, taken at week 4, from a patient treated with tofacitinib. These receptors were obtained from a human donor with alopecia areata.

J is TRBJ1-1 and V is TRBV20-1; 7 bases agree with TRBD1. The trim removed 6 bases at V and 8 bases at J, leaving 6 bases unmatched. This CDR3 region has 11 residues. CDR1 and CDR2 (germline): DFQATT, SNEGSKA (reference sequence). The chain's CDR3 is CSAPTGREAFF. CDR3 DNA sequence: TGCAGTGCCCCGACAGGGCGAGAAGCTTTCTTT.

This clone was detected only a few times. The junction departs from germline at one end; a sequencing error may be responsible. The CDR3 here is CASSLDRAGLDF. CDR3 DNA sequence: TGCGCCAGCAGCCTCGACAGGGCGGGCTTGGACTTC. The genes are TRBV5-1 and TRBJ2-7; 7 positions agree with TRBD1. The CDR3 is 12 amino acids. Germline values: CDR1 SGHRS, CDR2 YFSETQ.

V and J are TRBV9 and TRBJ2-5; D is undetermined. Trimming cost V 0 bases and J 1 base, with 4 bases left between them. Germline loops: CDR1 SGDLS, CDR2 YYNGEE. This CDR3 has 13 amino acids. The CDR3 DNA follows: TGTGCCAGCAGCGTAGCAGGCCAAGAGACCCAGTACTTC. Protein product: CASSVAGQETQYF.

The CDR3 protein is CASSSTGHRNTEAFF. As DNA, the CDR3 is TGTGCCAGCAGCTCCACCGGACATCGGAACACTGAAGCTTTCTTT. The rearrangement uses TRBV11-1 and TRBJ1-1, with D perhaps matching TRBD1 (5 bases). Trimming removed 4 bases from V and 1 base from J, with 13 bases in between. The CDR3 length is 15 residues. The germline V gene encodes CDR1 SGHAT and CDR2 FQDESV (reference sequence).

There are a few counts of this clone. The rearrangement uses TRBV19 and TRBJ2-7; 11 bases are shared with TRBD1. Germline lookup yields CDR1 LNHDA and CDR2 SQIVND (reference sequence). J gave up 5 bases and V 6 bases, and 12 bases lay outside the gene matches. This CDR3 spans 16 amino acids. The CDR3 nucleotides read TGTGCCAGTAGCCGGATTGGGACAGGGGGTTCGAACGAGCAGTACTTC. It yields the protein CASSRIGTGGSNEQYF.

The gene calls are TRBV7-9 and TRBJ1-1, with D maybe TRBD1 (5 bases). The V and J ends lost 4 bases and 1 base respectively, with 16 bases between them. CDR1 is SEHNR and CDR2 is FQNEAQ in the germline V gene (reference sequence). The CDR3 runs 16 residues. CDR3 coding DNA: TGTGCCAGCAGCTCTTTCCGGGGACCGACGAACACTGAAGCTTTCTTT. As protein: CASSSFRGPTNTEAFF.

CDR3 coding DNA: TGCAGCGTCGAGGAGGGGAATGAGCAGTTCTTC. It specifies CSVEEGNEQFF. The chain combines TRBV29-1 with TRBJ2-1, with D maybe TRBD2 (6 bases). The germline V and J ends were trimmed by 6 bases and 7 bases, with 10 bases remaining between them. The CDR3 covers 11 residues. The germline V gene has CDR1 SQVTM and CDR2 ANQGSEA.

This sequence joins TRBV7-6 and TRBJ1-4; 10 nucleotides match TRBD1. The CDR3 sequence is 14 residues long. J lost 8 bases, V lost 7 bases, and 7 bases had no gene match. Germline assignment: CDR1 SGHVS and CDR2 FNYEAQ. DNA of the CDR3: TGTGCCAGCACCCGGACAGGGGGAAACGAAAAACTGTTTTTT. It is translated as CASTRTGGNEKLFF.

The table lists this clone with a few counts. CDR3 sequence: CSVERNTDEQFF. In DNA, the CDR3 is TGCAGCGTTGAGCGGAATACGGATGAGCAGTTCTTC. The genes are TRBV29-1 and TRBJ2-1, with D uncertain. Deletions cut 3 bases from V and 8 bases from J, with 11 bases between. From germline, CDR1 is SQVTM and CDR2 ANQGSEA. This CDR3 comprises 12 residues.

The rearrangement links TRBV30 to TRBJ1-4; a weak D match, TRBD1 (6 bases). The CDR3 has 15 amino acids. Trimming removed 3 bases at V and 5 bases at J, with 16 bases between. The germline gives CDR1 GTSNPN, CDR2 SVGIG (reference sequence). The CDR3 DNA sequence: TGTGCCTGGAGCGCCCGGGGGCAGAAGAATGAAAAACTGTTTTTT. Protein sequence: CAWSARGQKNEKLFF.

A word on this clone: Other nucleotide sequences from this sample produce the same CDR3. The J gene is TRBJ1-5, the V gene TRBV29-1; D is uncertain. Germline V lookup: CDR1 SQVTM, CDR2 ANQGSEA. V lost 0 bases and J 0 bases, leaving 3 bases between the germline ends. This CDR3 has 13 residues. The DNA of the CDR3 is TGCAGCGTTGAAGAAAATAGCAATCAGCCCCAGCATTTT. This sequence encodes CSVEENSNQPQHF.

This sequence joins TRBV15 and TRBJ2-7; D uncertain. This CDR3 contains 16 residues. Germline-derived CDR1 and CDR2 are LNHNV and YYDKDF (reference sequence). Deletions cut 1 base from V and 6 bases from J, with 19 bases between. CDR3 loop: CATSRARKTALAEQYF. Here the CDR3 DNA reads TGTGCCACCAGCAGAGCCCGAAAGACTGCCTTGGCCGAGCAGTACTTC.

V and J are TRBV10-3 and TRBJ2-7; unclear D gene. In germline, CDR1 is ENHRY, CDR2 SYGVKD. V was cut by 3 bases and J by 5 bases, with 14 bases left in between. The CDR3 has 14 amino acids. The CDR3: CAISDPNLLDEQYF. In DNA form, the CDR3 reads TGTGCCATCAGTGACCCCAACCTGCTCGACGAGCAGTACTTC.

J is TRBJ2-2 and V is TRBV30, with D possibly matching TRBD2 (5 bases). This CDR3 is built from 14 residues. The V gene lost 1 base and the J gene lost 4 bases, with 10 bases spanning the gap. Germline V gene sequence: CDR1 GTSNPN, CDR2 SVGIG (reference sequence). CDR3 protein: CAWSDGGSTGELFF. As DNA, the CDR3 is TGTGCCTGGAGTGATGGTGGGAGCACCGGGGAGCTGTTTTTT.

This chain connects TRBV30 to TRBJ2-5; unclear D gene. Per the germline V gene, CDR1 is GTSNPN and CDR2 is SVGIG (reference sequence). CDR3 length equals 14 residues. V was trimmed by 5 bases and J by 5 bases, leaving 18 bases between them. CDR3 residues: CAWVPIGVEETQYF. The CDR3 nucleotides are TGTGCCTGGGTCCCAATCGGAGTAGAGGAGACCCAGTACTTC.

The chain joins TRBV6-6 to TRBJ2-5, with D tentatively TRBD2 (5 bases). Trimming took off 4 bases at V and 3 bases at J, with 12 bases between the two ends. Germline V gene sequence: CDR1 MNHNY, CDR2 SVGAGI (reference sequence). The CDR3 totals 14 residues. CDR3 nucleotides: TGTGCCAGCAGTTCCGGGATCTCGGAAGAGACCCAGTACTTC. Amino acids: CASSSGISEETQYF.

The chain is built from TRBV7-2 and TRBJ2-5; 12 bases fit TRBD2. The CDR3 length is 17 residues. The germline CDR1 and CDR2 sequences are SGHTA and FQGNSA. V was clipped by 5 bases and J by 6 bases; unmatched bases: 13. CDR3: CASSRLSSGGAGKTQYF. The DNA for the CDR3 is TGTGCCAGCAGCCGCCTCTCTAGCGGGGGGGCGGGCAAGACCCAGTACTTC.

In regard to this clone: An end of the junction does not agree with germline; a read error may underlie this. The DNA for the CDR3 is TGCGCCAGCAGCTCCCCCCAGGGTATTATGGAGACCCAGTACTTC. It is translated as CASSSPQGIMETQYF. The V and J genes are TRBV5-4 and TRBJ2-5; the D gene is possibly TRBD1 (5 bases). The germline V gene has CDR1 SGHNT and CDR2 YYREEE (reference sequence). The CDR3 sequence is 15 residues long.

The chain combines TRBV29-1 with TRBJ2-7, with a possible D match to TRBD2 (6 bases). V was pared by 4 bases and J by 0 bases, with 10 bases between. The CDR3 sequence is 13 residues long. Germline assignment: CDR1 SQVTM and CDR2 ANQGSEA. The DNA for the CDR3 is TGCAGCGTTGGGGCGGGGAGCTCCTACGAGCAGTACTTC. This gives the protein CSVGAGSSYEQYF.

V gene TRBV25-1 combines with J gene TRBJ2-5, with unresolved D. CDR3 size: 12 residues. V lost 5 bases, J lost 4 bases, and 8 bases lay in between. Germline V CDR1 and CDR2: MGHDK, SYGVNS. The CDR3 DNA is TGTGCCAGCAGTACACAGACAGAGACCCAGTACTTC. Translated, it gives CASSTQTETQYF.

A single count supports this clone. The CDR3 sequence: CATSREVAGGGDYEQYF. CDR3 nucleotide sequence: TGTGCCACCAGCAGAGAGGTGGCCGGGGGCGGGGACTACGAGCAGTACTTC. This rearrangement joins TRBV15 to TRBJ2-7; D possibly matches TRBD1 or TRBD2 (6 bases each). From germline, CDR1 is LNHNV and CDR2 YYDKDF (reference sequence). Trimming took 0 bases from V and 3 from J, leaving 18 bases between them. This CDR3 spans 17 amino acids.

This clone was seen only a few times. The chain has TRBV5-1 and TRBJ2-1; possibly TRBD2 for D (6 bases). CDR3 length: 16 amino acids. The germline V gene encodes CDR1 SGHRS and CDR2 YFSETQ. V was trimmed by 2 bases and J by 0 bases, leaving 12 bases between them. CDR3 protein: CASSFGGSSSYNEQFF. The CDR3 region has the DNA TGCGCCAGCAGCTTCGGAGGGTCTAGCTCCTACAATGAGCAGTTCTTC.

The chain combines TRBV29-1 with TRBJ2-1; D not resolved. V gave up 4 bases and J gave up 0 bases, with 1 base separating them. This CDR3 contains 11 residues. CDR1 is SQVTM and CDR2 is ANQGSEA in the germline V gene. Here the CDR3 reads CSVVSYNEQFF. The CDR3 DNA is TGCAGCGTTGTCTCCTACAATGAGCAGTTCTTC.

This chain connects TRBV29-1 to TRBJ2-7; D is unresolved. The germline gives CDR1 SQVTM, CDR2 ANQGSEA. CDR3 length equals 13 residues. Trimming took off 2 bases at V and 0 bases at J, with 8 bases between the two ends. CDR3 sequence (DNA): TGCAGCGTTGAATCGGGCCTCTCCTACGAGCAGTACTTC. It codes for CSVESGLSYEQYF.

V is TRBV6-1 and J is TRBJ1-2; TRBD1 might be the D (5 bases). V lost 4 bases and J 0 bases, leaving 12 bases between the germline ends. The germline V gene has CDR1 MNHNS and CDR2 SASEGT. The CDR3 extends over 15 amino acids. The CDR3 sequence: CASSAPTAANYGYTF. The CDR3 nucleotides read TGTGCCAGCAGTGCGCCGACAGCCGCTAACTATGGCTACACCTTC.

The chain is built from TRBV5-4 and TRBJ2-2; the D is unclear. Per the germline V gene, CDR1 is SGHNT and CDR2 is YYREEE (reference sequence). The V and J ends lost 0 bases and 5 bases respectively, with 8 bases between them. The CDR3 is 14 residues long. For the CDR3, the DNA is TGTGCCAGCAGCTTGGCCCTAGGGACCGGGGAGCTGTTTTTT. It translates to CASSLALGTGELFF. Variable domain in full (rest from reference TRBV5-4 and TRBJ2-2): ETGVTQSPTHLIKTRGQQVTLRCSSQSGHNTVSWYQQALGQGPQFIFQYYREEENGRGNFPPRFSGLQFPNYSSELNVNALELDDSALYLCASSLALGTGELFFGEGSRLTVL.

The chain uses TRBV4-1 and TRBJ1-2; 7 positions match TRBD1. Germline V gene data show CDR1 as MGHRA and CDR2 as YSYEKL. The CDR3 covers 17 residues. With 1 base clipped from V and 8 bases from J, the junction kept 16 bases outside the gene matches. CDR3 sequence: CASSQGRGDRTFEGYTF. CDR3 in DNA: TGCGCCAGCAGCCAAGGGAGGGGGGACAGAACATTCGAGGGCTACACCTTC.

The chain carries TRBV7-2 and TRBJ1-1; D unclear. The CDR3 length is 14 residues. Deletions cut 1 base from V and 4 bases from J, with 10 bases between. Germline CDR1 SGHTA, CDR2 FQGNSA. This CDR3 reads CASSLGSSRTEAFF. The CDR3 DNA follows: TGTGCCAGCAGCTTAGGGTCGTCACGCACTGAAGCTTTCTTT.

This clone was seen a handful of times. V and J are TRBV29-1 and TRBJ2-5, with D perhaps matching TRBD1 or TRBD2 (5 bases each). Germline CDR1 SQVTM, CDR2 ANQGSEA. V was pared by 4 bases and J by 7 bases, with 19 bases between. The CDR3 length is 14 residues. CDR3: CSVGSVQGEGTQYF. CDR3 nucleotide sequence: TGCAGCGTTGGATCGGTCCAGGGAGAGGGGACCCAGTACTTC.

CDR3 bases: TGCGCCAGCAGCTTGGGTAGGACGATAACCTACGAGCAGTACTTC. Translated, it gives CASSLGRTITYEQYF. V usage is TRBV5-1 and J usage is TRBJ2-7, with unresolved D. V lost 0 bases to trimming and J lost 2 bases, with 12 bases between them. Germline lookup yields CDR1 SGHRS and CDR2 YFSETQ. The CDR3 spans 15 residues.